These 31 T cell receptor beta chains share one sample of origin, sequenced in a study of CD8+CD57+ T cells in acquired aplastic anemia. Genomic DNA served as template for TCR beta VDJ and CDR3 profiling. In TCRdb, the reads were re-called with MiXCR into one record per CDR3 protein. Among 150,000 to 200,000 distinct CDR3 sequences listed, roughly 48% were seen once. What was sequenced was sorted CD4+, CD8+, or CD8+CD57+ T cells (not recorded which) from PBMCs. The source of these receptors is a human donor in good health.

The rearrangement links TRBV9 to TRBJ2-7, with D hard to call. The CDR3 extends over 14 amino acids. Trimming took off 0 bases at V and 2 bases at J, with 9 bases between the two ends. Germline assignment: CDR1 SGDLS and CDR2 YYNGEE. CDR3 DNA: TGTGCCAGCAGCGTAGGGGCGGAGCCCTACGAGCAGTACTTC. Translated: CASSVGAEPYEQYF.

The V call is TRBV7-8, the J call TRBJ2-7; no firm D call. CDR3 size: 14 residues. Germline CDR1 and CDR2: SGHVS and FQNEAQ. V dropped 1 base and J dropped 2 bases, with 9 bases sitting between them. CDR3 in DNA: TGTGCCAGCAGCTTAGGGCCCACTGCCTACGAGCAGTACTTC. This sequence encodes CASSLGPTAYEQYF.

On this clonotype: The germline gene is not matched at one end of the junction; a read error may be the cause. The CDR3 reads CASSKQGQPQHF. CDR3 DNA: TGTGCCAGCAGTAAACAGGGACAGCCCCAGCATTTT. The chain couples TRBV10-3 to TRBJ1-5, with TRBD1 as a possible D gene (6 bases). The CDR3 loop spans 12 amino acids. Germline V gene lookup returns CDR1 ENHRY and CDR2 SYGVKD.

In the case of this clonotype: A much larger clone lies one base from this, so it may be a read error. The chain employs TRBV20-1 and TRBJ2-1; tentatively, D is TRBD1 or TRBD2 (5 bases each). The CDR3 contains 14 residues. Germline V lookup: CDR1 DFQATT, CDR2 SNEGSKA (reference sequence). The CDR3 DNA is TGCAGTACCTTGGGACGGGTTACCTACAATGGGCAGTTCTTC. This encodes CSTLGRVTYNGQFF.

V usage is TRBV25-1 and J usage is TRBJ2-7; 7 nucleotides align to TRBD1. This CDR3 has 13 residues. V lost 8 bases, J lost 1 base, and 5 bases stayed unmatched. The germline V gene encodes CDR1 MGHDK and CDR2 SYGVNS. DNA for the CDR3: TGTGCCAGCGTTAGACAGGGATCCTACGAGCAGTACTTC. Its protein product is CASVRQGSYEQYF.

This clonotype turned up a few times. This chain connects TRBV6-1 to TRBJ2-3; 8 nucleotides agree with TRBD1. The CDR3 is 15 residues long. V lost 2 bases and J lost 8; bases outside the gene matches: 9. Per germline, CDR1 MNHNS and CDR2 SASEGT. The chain's CDR3 is CASSELPGGVGTQYF. The CDR3 DNA sequence: TGTGCCAGCAGTGAATTGCCAGGGGGCGTAGGTACGCAGTATTTT.

This clonotype has ten or more counts. V and J are TRBV19 and TRBJ1-3, with 7 bases identical to TRBD1. CDR3 length equals 17 residues. J was trimmed by 0 bases and V by 4 bases; bases with no gene match: 9. In germline, CDR1 is LNHDA, CDR2 SQIVND (reference sequence). The CDR3 DNA follows: TGTGCCAGTAGTAGTATGACAGGGTCACTCTCTGGAAACACCATATATTTT. Translation: CASSSMTGSLSGNTIYF. The variable domain in full, completed from reference TRBV19 and TRBJ1-3, reads DGGITQSPKYLFRKEGQNVTLSCEQNLNHDAMYWYRQDPGQGLRLIYYSQIVNDFQKGDIAEGYSVSREKKESFPLTVTSAQKNPTAFYLCASSSMTGSLSGNTIYFGEGSWLTVV.

This clonotype has just a few counts. The CDR3 here is CAWSRGSGSYNEQFF. The CDR3 nucleotides read TGTGCCTGGAGTAGAGGTAGCGGGAGCTACAATGAGCAGTTCTTC. The chain uses TRBV30 and TRBJ2-1, with TRBD2 identical over 9 bases. Per germline, CDR1 GTSNPN and CDR2 SVGIG (reference sequence). The V segment lost 2 bases and the J segment 3 bases; nucleotides outside the gene matches: 5. The CDR3 contains 15 residues.

This chain joins TRBV24-1 and TRBJ2-2; D not resolved. V gave up 4 bases and J gave up 6 bases, with 11 bases separating them. CDR1 is KGHDR, CDR2 SFDVKD, per germline. This CDR3 has 14 amino acids. The CDR3 reads CATSEASMAGELFF. The CDR3 DNA is TGTGCCACCAGTGAAGCTTCCATGGCCGGGGAGCTGTTTTTT.

The chain uses TRBV28 and TRBJ2-3; 11 nucleotides agree with TRBD2. The V and J ends lost 6 bases and 5 bases, in that order; junction bases with no gene match: 7. Germline assignment: CDR1 MDHEN and CDR2 SYDVKM. The CDR3 has 15 residues. The CDR3 region has the DNA TGTGCCAGCAGACTAGCGGGAGCCAAGGGAGATACGCAGTATTTT. Its protein product is CASRLAGAKGDTQYF.

The table lists this clonotype with many counts. This chain links TRBV7-9 with TRBJ2-1, with D possibly being TRBD1 or TRBD2 (6 bases each). From germline, CDR1 is SEHNR and CDR2 FQNEAQ (reference sequence). CDR3 length equals 15 residues. Trimming took off 5 bases at V and 9 bases at J, with 20 bases between the two ends. The CDR3 DNA reads as TGTGCCAGCAGCCCCATGGGAGATGGGGGGCGTGAGCAGTTCTTC. This encodes CASSPMGDGGREQFF.

V and J are TRBV10-3 and TRBJ1-5, with D unclear. The V gene's germline CDR1 is ENHRY and CDR2 SYGVKD. The CDR3 sequence is 15 residues long. V lost 0 bases to trimming and J lost 1 base, with 7 bases between them. As DNA, the CDR3 is TGTGCCATCAGTGAGTCGGACCCGAGCAATCAGCCCCAGCATTTT. Protein product: CAISESDPSNQPQHF.

This clonotype came up many times. This rearrangement joins TRBV5-6 to TRBJ1-1; 9 positions match TRBD1. Germline trimming cut 4 bases from V and 11 bases from J; bases unmatched to any gene: 9. The V gene's germline CDR1 is SGHDT and CDR2 YYEEEE. The CDR3 totals 13 residues. CDR3 sequence reads: CASSTPWDRVAFF. The CDR3 DNA reads TGTGCCAGCAGCACTCCCTGGGACAGGGTGGCTTTCTTT.

This chain connects TRBV5-5 to TRBJ2-7; 7 bases agree with TRBD1. Looked up from germline, CDR1 is SGHKS and CDR2 is YYEKEE (reference sequence). With 5 bases clipped from V and 5 bases from J, the junction kept 10 bases outside the gene matches. The CDR3 totals 14 residues. DNA for the CDR3: TGTGCCAGCAGTTTAAGGGACAGTTATGACGAGCAGTACTTC. This translates into CASSLRDSYDEQYF.

This chain links TRBV29-1 with TRBJ2-7; 9 nucleotides align to TRBD1. The CDR3 has 13 residues. CDR1 and CDR2 from the germline V gene are SQVTM and ANQGSEA. Trimming removed 5 bases from V and 3 bases from J; junction bases left unmatched: 5. The CDR3 spells CSVQTGGRYEQYF. In DNA, the CDR3 is TGCAGCGTTCAGACAGGGGGGCGCTACGAGCAGTACTTC.

The chain has TRBV7-6 and TRBJ2-3; TRBD1 matches at 9 bases. The V segment lost 5 bases and the J segment 11 bases; nucleotides outside the gene matches: 14. Germline V gene lookup returns CDR1 SGHVS and CDR2 FNYEAQ. The CDR3 length is 15 residues. CDR3 bases: TGTGCCAGCAGCGGCGGACAGGGGATAAGGGGTGAGCAGTATTTT. The encoded protein is CASSGGQGIRGEQYF.

The chain couples TRBV2 to TRBJ2-3; 8 nucleotides align to TRBD1. The CDR3 totals 15 residues. Trimming took 6 bases from V and 2 from J; bases not matched to a gene: 7. From germline, CDR1 is SNHLY and CDR2 FYNNEI. DNA for the CDR3: TGTGCCAGCAGAATCGGACAGGGAACCACAGATACGCAGTATTTT. Residues: CASRIGQGTTDTQYF.

A word on this clonotype: Just one base apart from a much larger clone, this may be a read error. The chain recombines TRBV6-1 with TRBJ1-2; D is perhaps TRBD1 (6 bases). The CDR3 is 13 amino acids. CDR1 MNHNS and CDR2 SASEGT come from the germline V gene. The V end was cut by 3 bases, the J end by 9 bases, with 14 bases between. CDR3 in DNA: TGTGCCAGCAGTGACTACAGGGTGTCTTGCTACACCTTC. It encodes CASSDYRVSCYTF.

This clonotype was counted ten times or more. This chain links TRBV6-1 with TRBJ1-4; 11 nucleotides match TRBD1. Germline-derived CDR1 and CDR2 are MNHNS and SASEGT. The length of the CDR3 is 15 residues. After removal of 6 bases from V and 8 bases from J, the junction contained 8 bases not matched to a gene. CDR3 nucleotides: TGTGCCAGCAGAAGGACAGGGGGCGCGTTCGAAAAACTGTTTTTT. This sequence encodes CASRRTGGAFEKLFF.

J is TRBJ2-7 and V is TRBV27; D not resolved. The CDR3 extends over 15 amino acids. The V and J ends lost 2 bases and 1 base respectively, with 12 bases between them. Germline V CDR1 and CDR2: MNHEY, SMNVEV (reference sequence). This chain's CDR3 is CASSLDSSGSYEQYF. CDR3 bases: TGTGCCAGCAGTTTAGATAGTTCTGGGTCCTACGAGCAGTACTTC.

The chain links TRBV19 to TRBJ1-3, with TRBD1 as a possible D gene (5 bases). Germline values: CDR1 LNHDA, CDR2 SQIVND (reference sequence). Deletions cut 3 bases from V and 0 bases from J, with 9 bases between. The CDR3 is 15 residues long. CDR3 amino acids: CASSMGRASGNTIYF. The DNA of the CDR3 is TGTGCCAGTAGTATGGGCAGGGCCTCTGGAAACACCATATATTTT.

The chain joins TRBV24-1 to TRBJ2-3, with 9 nucleotides matching TRBD1. The CDR3 extends over 16 amino acids. J was trimmed by 2 bases and V by 4 bases; bases with no gene match: 6. The germline CDR1 and CDR2 sequences are KGHDR and SFDVKD. The DNA for the CDR3 is TGTGCCACCAGTGAAGGTGGGACAGGGTACACAGATACGCAGTATTTT. This translates into CATSEGGTGYTDTQYF.

This clonotype was found once. The J gene is TRBJ1-1, the V gene TRBV19; D unresolved. The germline V and J ends were trimmed by 6 bases and 6 bases, with 8 bases remaining between them. Germline CDR1 reads LNHDA; CDR2 reads SQIVND (reference sequence). This CDR3 contains 11 residues. The CDR3 DNA follows: TGTGCCAGTAGGATTCGGGCTGAAGCTTTCTTT. Its protein is CASRIRAEAFF.

This clonotype was observed a single time. This CDR3 is CASRQGWGEDTEAFF. The CDR3 DNA is TGTGCCAGCAGACAGGGTTGGGGAGAGGACACTGAAGCTTTCTTT. The chain carries TRBV2 and TRBJ1-1; D may be TRBD1 (6 bases). Per the germline V gene, CDR1 is SNHLY and CDR2 is FYNNEI. This CDR3 is 15 amino acids long. V dropped 6 bases and J dropped 3 bases, with 17 bases sitting between them.

This clonotype was counted many times. The chain combines TRBV20-1 with TRBJ1-5, with 7 bases aligning to TRBD1. In germline, CDR1 is DFQATT, CDR2 SNEGSKA (reference sequence). CDR3 size: 17 residues. The CDR3: CASGGAGGSFSNQPQHF. In DNA, the CDR3 is TGCGCCTCAGGGGGGGCAGGAGGGTCTTTTAGCAATCAGCCCCAGCATTTT.

This clonotype was counted between two and nine times. The chain combines TRBV20-1 with TRBJ1-2; a possible D gene is TRBD1 (5 bases). Between the trimmed V and J ends, which lost 2 bases and 6 bases, there was a span of 10 bases. The CDR3 spans 12 residues. In germline, CDR1 is DFQATT, CDR2 SNEGSKA (reference sequence). In DNA, the CDR3 is TGCAGTGCTAGACAGGGAGGGCATGGCTACACCTTC. Its translation is CSARQGGHGYTF.

The gene calls are TRBV7-2 and TRBJ2-1; D uncertain. The germline V gene encodes CDR1 SGHTA and CDR2 FQGNSA. The V end lost 5 bases, the J end lost 9 bases, and 11 bases lay between the germline ends. This CDR3 comprises 12 residues. The CDR3 is CASSRTGFEQFF. CDR3 bases: TGTGCCAGCAGCCGGACCGGGTTTGAGCAGTTCTTC.

This clonotype was counted at least ten times. The chain has TRBV7-3 and TRBJ1-6; possibly TRBD1 for D (6 bases). The CDR3 is made up of 15 amino acids. The germline gives CDR1 SGHTA, CDR2 FQGTGA. V lost 5 bases and J lost 4, with 12 bases in between. CDR3 loop: CASSPQGTYNSPLHF. The CDR3, as DNA: TGTGCCAGCAGCCCACAGGGCACTTATAATTCACCCCTCCACTTT.

This clonotype was detected a few times. The V and J genes are TRBV30 and TRBJ2-5; D is perhaps TRBD1 (6 bases). V shed 2 bases and J shed 1 base, with 11 bases lying between them. CDR3 size: 14 residues. CDR1 is GTSNPN and CDR2 is SVGIG in the germline V gene (reference sequence). In nucleotides, the CDR3 is TGTGCCTGGAGTAGCACCAGGGGCCAAGAGACCCAGTACTTC. Its translation is CAWSSTRGQETQYF. The full variable domain, with the rest looked up from reference TRBV30 and TRBJ2-5, is SQTIHQWPATLVQPVGSPLSLECTVEGTSNPNLYWYRQAAGRGLQLLFYSVGIGQISSEVPQNLSASRPQDRQFILSSKKLLLSDSGFYLCAWSSTRGQETQYFGPGTRLLVL.

This clonotype was detected ten times or more. The chain uses TRBV29-1 and TRBJ2-3, with 8 bases lining up with TRBD2. Germline assignment: CDR1 SQVTM and CDR2 ANQGSEA. The CDR3 has 16 residues. V was clipped by 4 bases and J by 1 base; unmatched bases: 10. The CDR3 DNA follows: TGCAGCGTTGCGGGAGGGGTACGGGGGCGCACAGATACGCAGTATTTT. Translation gives CSVAGGVRGRTDTQYF.

Points on this clonotype: At one of its ends the junction is not consistent with the germline gene, which may arise from a read error. The chain is built from TRBV4-2 and TRBJ1-6; D call uncertain. Germline V gene data show CDR1 as LGHNA and CDR2 as YNFKEQ. This CDR3 has 17 residues. The CDR3 nucleotides are TGTGCCAGCAGGCCTGGACGAGGGCGGTTTCTGGAAGGACCCCTCCGCTTT. This gives the protein CASRPGRGRFLEGPLRF.